This entry lists 4 T cell receptor delta chains sequenced from one sample in a study of γδ T cells in repeated Plasmodium falciparum infection. Gammadelta T cells were flow-sorted from PBMC into Vgamma9/Vdelta2+ and Vdelta2-negative populations for bulk analysis. TCRdb fed the multiplex PCR reads to CATT. The sample records about 93,000 delta-chain clones, 0.95% to 1% being singletons. Sequencing input: gamma-delta T cells from blood. The receptor set was obtained from a pool of human donors (malaria-infected and uninfected, not separated).

This clone turned up a few times. TCRdb's protein for this DNA is that of a much larger clone and differs from the translation at residue 5, likely a read error; the protein shown is the DNA translation. V is TRDV1 and J is TRDJ1; possibly TRDD2 for D (6 bases). The CDR3 sequence is 20 residues long. In germline, CDR1 is TSWWSYY, CDR2 QGS. Trimming pared 5 bases from V and 0 bases from J, leaving 28 bases between. The CDR3 loop reads CALGNGSFQAYWLYTDKLIF. Here the CDR3 DNA reads TGTGCTCTTGGGAACGGCTCCTTCCAAGCCTACTGGCTCTACACCGATAAACTCATCTTT.

This clone was seen more than once but under ten times. The mismatch at residue 14 between this DNA's translation and the TCRdb protein of a much larger clone likely reflects a read error; the protein shown is translated from the DNA. The chain links TRDV1 to TRDJ1; TRDD3 agrees at 9 bases. The CDR3 is 21 amino acids. Germline V gene data show CDR1 as TSWWSYY and CDR2 as QGS. V was clipped by 7 bases and J by 0 bases; unmatched bases: 24. The CDR3 protein is CALVVTITGGLQHAYTDKLIF. The CDR3 DNA is TGTGCTCTTGTGGTTACCATTACTGGGGGACTCCAGCACGCGTACACCGATAAACTCATCTTT.

This clone came up a few times. The protein TCRdb gives is from a much larger clone and does not agree with this DNA's translation at residue 11, likely a read error; the protein shown here comes from the DNA. The V and J genes are TRDV1 and TRDJ1, with a tentative D call TRDD3 (5 bases). As TCRdb names no J gene, one was assigned here on the basis of a DNA match to germline. V lost 0 bases to trimming and J lost 0 bases, with 26 bases between them. Germline assignment: CDR1 TSWWSYY and CDR2 QGS. The CDR3 loop spans 21 amino acids. The CDR3 DNA sequence: TGTGCTCTTGGGGAACTAGTTGCAAGGTGGAGGATAGATAGGTACACCGATAAACTCATCTTT. The encoded protein is CALGELVARWRIDRYTDKLIF.

A note on this clone: One base separates it from a far larger clone, so it is likely a read error. Within the sample, other DNA sequences also encode this same CDR3. In DNA form, the CDR3 reads TGTGCCCTTGGGGAACCGGGGGCCCTACGCTCCGGGGGATCAAGCGATAAACTCATCTTT. It specifies CALGEPGALRSGGSSDKLIF. The chain uses TRDV1 and TRDJ1; 7 bases are shared with TRDD3. Germline CDR1 TSWWSYY, CDR2 QGS. This CDR3 spans 20 amino acids.